The 25 T cell receptor beta chains in this list originate from one sample, sequenced in a study of shared T cell receptors in the human thymus. The data were produced by immunoSEQ multiplex PCR, yet TCRdb's version contains in-frame clones alone and is incomplete. The repertoire includes hundreds of thousands of clones, approximately 90% of them detected once, and 0.0085% to 0.012% sits in the top ten. The same data also contributed to another study, on human thymus T cells.

The sequencing sample was made of thymocytes. The receptors derive from a boy under two years old with a congenital heart defect.

The table lists this clone with a count of one. The rearrangement links TRBV10-3 to TRBJ2-1, with 12 bases matching TRBD2. The CDR3 is made up of 17 amino acids. Unmatched junction bases numbered 5, after V lost 1 base and J lost 4 bases. Germline values: CDR1 ENHRY, CDR2 SYGVKD. This CDR3 is CAISEFHGTSGYNEQFF. The CDR3 DNA reads as TGTGCCATCAGTGAGTTCCATGGGACTAGCGGGTACAATGAGCAGTTCTTC.

CDR3 sequence: CASSLLGIVLAGGPNEQFF. The CDR3 DNA reads as TGTGCCAGCAGCTTATTGGGGATAGTCCTAGCGGGAGGGCCGAATGAGCAGTTCTTC. The V call is TRBV7-2, the J call TRBJ2-1; 12 bases line up with TRBD2. Germline V gene data show CDR1 as SGHTA and CDR2 as FQGNSA. J gave up 7 bases and V 2 bases, and 15 bases lay outside the gene matches. The CDR3 has 19 amino acids. Looking up the rest from reference TRBV7-2 and TRBJ2-1 gives the full variable domain: GAGVSQSPSNKVTEKGKDVELRCDPISGHTALYWYRQSLGQGLEFLIYFQGNSAPDKSGLPSDRFSAERTGGSVSTLTIQRTQQEDSAVYLCASSLLGIVLAGGPNEQFFGPGTRLTVL.

In its sample, this clone was seen once. This rearrangement joins TRBV4-3 to TRBJ2-3; D perhaps matches TRBD1 (5 bases). The ends were cut back, 0 bases at V and 5 bases at J, with 9 bases in the middle. The CDR3 extends over 14 amino acids. The germline V gene has CDR1 LGHNA and CDR2 YSLEER. The CDR3 protein is CASSQDLTGDTQYF. CDR3 DNA: TGCGCCAGCAGCCAAGATTTAACAGGAGATACGCAGTATTTT.

J is TRBJ2-3 and V is TRBV29-1; 8 bases fit TRBD2. CDR3 length: 13 residues. Per germline, CDR1 SQVTM and CDR2 ANQGSEA. With V trimmed by 4 bases and J by 8 bases, 8 bases remained unmatched. The CDR3 DNA sequence: TGCAGCGTTGTGCCCAGCGGGAGTTTTACGCAGTATTTT. Translated, it gives CSVVPSGSFTQYF.

The chain links TRBV14 to TRBJ2-2, with TRBD1 identical over 7 bases. This CDR3 contains 19 residues. Germline V gene data show CDR1 as SGHDN and CDR2 as FVKESK. Trimming removed 1 base from V and 4 bases from J; junction bases left unmatched: 15. CDR3: CASSQVATTGDLSTGELFF. CDR3 sequence (DNA): TGTGCCAGCAGCCAAGTGGCGACAACAGGGGATTTGAGCACCGGGGAGCTGTTTTTT.

The J gene is TRBJ2-7, the V gene TRBV19, with D perhaps matching TRBD2 (5 bases). This CDR3 has 13 amino acids. Trimming cost V 5 bases and J 3 bases, with 11 bases left between them. In germline, CDR1 is LNHDA, CDR2 SQIVND (reference sequence). CDR3 in amino acids: CASSSGRDYEQYF. CDR3 nucleotide sequence: TGTGCCAGTAGTTCCGGACGGGACTACGAGCAGTACTTC.

The gene calls are TRBV4-1 and TRBJ2-1; 7 bases line up with TRBD2. CDR1 is MGHRA and CDR2 is YSYEKL in the germline V gene. Trimming took 0 bases from V and 6 from J; bases not matched to a gene: 8. The length of the CDR3 is 16 residues. CDR3: CASSQDTGTTGNEQFF. The CDR3 nucleotides are TGCGCCAGCAGCCAAGATACCGGGACTACCGGCAATGAGCAGTTCTTC.

V is TRBV29-1 and J is TRBJ1-2, with D maybe TRBD1 (5 bases). The V gene's germline CDR1 is SQVTM and CDR2 ANQGSEA. This CDR3 comprises 13 residues. The V gene lost 7 bases and the J gene lost 6 bases, with 18 bases spanning the gap. CDR3 protein: CSADSGDGNGYTF. Written as DNA, the CDR3 is TGCAGCGCCGACTCGGGGGACGGGAATGGCTACACCTTC.

The chain employs TRBV11-2 and TRBJ1-1; TRBD1 is a possible D gene (5 bases). CDR1 and CDR2 (germline): SGHAT, FQNNGV. CDR3 length equals 14 residues. V lost 2 bases to trimming and J lost 1 base, with 8 bases between them. The CDR3 DNA is TGTGCCAGCAGCTTACGGGGGAGGAACACTGAAGCTTTCTTT. Its translation: CASSLRGRNTEAFF.

The chain couples TRBV4-3 to TRBJ1-1; weak D call: TRBD1 (6 bases). Germline CDR1 is LGHNA and CDR2 is YSLEER. V lost 4 bases and J lost 1, with 16 bases in between. This CDR3 comprises 16 residues. This CDR3 is CASSPDPGHWNTEAFF. The CDR3 bases are TGCGCCAGCAGCCCAGATCCGGGACACTGGAACACTGAAGCTTTCTTT.

The rearrangement joins TRBV2 to TRBJ2-1, with TRBD2 matching 11 bases. J was trimmed by 4 bases and V by 5 bases; bases with no gene match: 4. Germline V CDR1 and CDR2: SNHLY, FYNNEI. CDR3 length: 15 amino acids. The chain's CDR3 is CASSWTSGPYNEQFF. The CDR3 region has the DNA TGTGCCAGCAGTTGGACTAGCGGGCCTTACAATGAGCAGTTCTTC.

The rearrangement links TRBV14 to TRBJ2-7, with 10 bases matching TRBD1. V lost 6 bases and J lost 6; bases outside the gene matches: 8. This CDR3 has 14 amino acids. In germline, CDR1 is SGHDN, CDR2 FVKESK. The CDR3 sequence is CASRRQGAQGEQYF. In DNA, the CDR3 is TGTGCCAGCAGGCGACAGGGGGCGCAAGGCGAGCAGTACTTC.

The chain is built from TRBV28 and TRBJ2-3, with 11 bases identical to TRBD2. Germline CDR1 reads MDHEN; CDR2 reads SYDVKM. CDR3 size: 18 residues. Losses at the gene ends were 2 bases for V and 1 base for J; bases not matched to a gene: 8. The CDR3 coding sequence is TGTGCCAGCAGTTTACTAGCGGGAGGTCTTGGTGGCACAGATACGCAGTATTTT. Protein: CASSLLAGGLGGTDTQYF.

The V call is TRBV9, the J call TRBJ2-3; 11 bases line up with TRBD2. Germline V lookup: CDR1 SGDLS, CDR2 YYNGEE. The V and J ends lost 3 bases and 2 bases, in that order; junction bases with no gene match: 8. The CDR3 length is 17 residues. DNA for the CDR3: TGTGCCAGCAGCGGCCCGCAGGGACTAGCGGCCACAGATACGCAGTATTTT. It yields the protein CASSGPQGLAATDTQYF.

The chain uses TRBV19 and TRBJ2-1, with 8 bases fitting TRBD2. Germline CDR1 is LNHDA and CDR2 is SQIVND (reference sequence). V gave up 1 base and J gave up 7 bases; unmatched junction bases: 6. The CDR3 contains 15 residues. The CDR3 is CASSIVPGGPNEQFF. As DNA, the CDR3 is TGTGCCAGTAGTATAGTGCCGGGAGGGCCAAATGAGCAGTTCTTC.

The chain combines TRBV5-6 with TRBJ2-7; 9 bases align to TRBD1. This CDR3 is 14 amino acids long. Unmatched junction bases numbered 6, after V lost 4 bases and J lost 4 bases. Per germline, CDR1 SGHDT and CDR2 YYEEEE. The CDR3 is CASSVYRGPYEQYF. The CDR3 bases are TGTGCCAGCAGCGTATACAGGGGGCCGTACGAGCAGTACTTC.

The chain employs TRBV27 and TRBJ2-7; D not certain. Germline CDR1 MNHEY, CDR2 SMNVEV (reference sequence). Trimming removed 5 bases at V and 3 bases at J, with 8 bases between. The CDR3 is 12 amino acids. This CDR3 reads CASSNGDYEQYF. The CDR3 DNA is TGTGCCAGCAGTAACGGAGACTACGAGCAGTACTTC.

This sequence joins TRBV6-5 and TRBJ2-1; D is undetermined. The germline V gene encodes CDR1 MNHEY and CDR2 SVGAGI. The CDR3 totals 13 residues. V was trimmed by 2 bases and J by 9 bases, leaving 11 bases between them. The CDR3 nucleotides read TGTGCCAGCAGTTACACCTTTGCAGGTGAGCAGTTCTTC. Translated: CASSYTFAGEQFF.

Notes on this clone: One junction end disagrees with the germline gene, perhaps due to a read error. This chain joins TRBV7-7 and TRBJ2-5; 7 bases line up with TRBD2. The germline gives CDR1 SSHAT, CDR2 FNYEAQ (reference sequence). The CDR3 has 13 amino acids. The CDR3 DNA follows: TGTGCTAGCAGCTTAGGGGAGGGTGAGACCCAGTACTTC. Translated, it gives CASSLGEGETQYF.

The chain uses TRBV4-1 and TRBJ2-2; TRBD2 matches at 8 bases. CDR1 and CDR2 (germline): MGHRA, YSYEKL. Germline trimming cut 1 base from V and 9 bases from J; bases unmatched to any gene: 4. The CDR3 has 14 residues. Here the CDR3 DNA reads TGCGCCAGCAGCCAAGGGACTAGCAGGTGGGAGCTGTTTTTT. This sequence encodes CASSQGTSRWELFF.

This sequence joins TRBV4-1 and TRBJ1-3, with a possible D match to TRBD1 (5 bases). Germline-derived CDR1 and CDR2 are MGHRA and YSYEKL. This CDR3 is built from 15 residues. Trimming stripped 4 bases from V and 0 bases from J, with 10 bases between. The DNA of the CDR3 is TGCGCCAGCAGCCCCGGGGGACCCTCTGGAAACACCATATATTTT. Translating it yields CASSPGGPSGNTIYF.

The rearrangement links TRBV9 to TRBJ1-5; perhaps TRBD1 as D (5 bases). Germline V CDR1 and CDR2: SGDLS, YYNGEE. The CDR3 is 14 residues long. V was shortened by 5 bases and J by 6 bases, with 15 bases between the two germline ends. The DNA of the CDR3 is TGTGCCAGCAGTCTTCTGGCAGGGCGTCAGCCCCAGCATTTT. Protein: CASSLLAGRQPQHF.

The V call is TRBV27, the J call TRBJ2-7, with no clear D. This CDR3 has 16 amino acids. V was clipped by 3 bases and J by 0 bases, with 15 bases between them. CDR1 MNHEY and CDR2 SMNVEV come from the germline V gene (reference sequence). The CDR3 region has the DNA TGTGCCAGCAGTTTCTCCAAACAGCCCTACTCCTACGAGCAGTACTTC. It encodes CASSFSKQPYSYEQYF.

The chain is built from TRBV27 and TRBJ1-1, with 8 bases fitting TRBD1. Per germline, CDR1 MNHEY and CDR2 SMNVEV (reference sequence). The CDR3 is 14 amino acids. V gave up 0 bases and J gave up 5 bases; unmatched junction bases: 2. CDR3 region: CASSLSNRGTEAFF. CDR3 nucleotide sequence: TGTGCCAGCAGTTTATCGAACAGGGGGACTGAAGCTTTCTTT.

The chain carries TRBV7-9 and TRBJ2-1, with a tentative D call TRBD2 (5 bases). The length of the CDR3 is 12 residues. Trimming shortened V by 5 bases and J by 4 bases, and 6 bases separated the two germline ends. Germline V gene sequence: CDR1 SEHNR, CDR2 FQNEAQ (reference sequence). This CDR3 is CASSGGYNEQFF. CDR3 in DNA: TGTGCCAGCAGCGGCGGGTACAATGAGCAGTTCTTC.